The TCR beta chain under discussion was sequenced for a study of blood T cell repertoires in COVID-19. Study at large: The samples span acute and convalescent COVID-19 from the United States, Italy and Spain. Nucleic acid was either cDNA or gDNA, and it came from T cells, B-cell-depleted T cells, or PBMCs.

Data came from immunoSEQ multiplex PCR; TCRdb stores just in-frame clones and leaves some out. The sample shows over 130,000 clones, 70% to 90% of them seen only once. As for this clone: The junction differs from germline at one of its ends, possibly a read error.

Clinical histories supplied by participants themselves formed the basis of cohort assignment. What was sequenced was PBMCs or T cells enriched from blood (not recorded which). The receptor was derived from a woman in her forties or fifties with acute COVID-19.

CDR3 amino acids: CASSQDVQAQVTQYF. The CDR3 DNA reads as TGCGCCAGCAGCCAAGACGTACAGGCCCAAGTGACCCAGTACTTC. The V and J genes are TRBV4-3 and TRBJ2-5; D possibly corresponds to TRBD1 (5 bases). The germline V gene encodes CDR1 LGHNA and CDR2 YSLEER. The CDR3 sequence is 15 residues long.